This T cell receptor beta chain was obtained from a study of cytomegalovirus exposure and HLA in healthy donors. Study-wide results and caveats: Cytomegalovirus association was listed for around 170 TCR beta chains. In vitro confirmation showed a few CMV-associated chains to be CMV antigen specific.

Measured with immunoSEQ multiplex PCR; TCRdb has only the in-frame clones, and not every one. The sample has fewer than 120,000 clones, more than 75% seen once. About this clone itself: The antigen is undetermined.

This CDR3 spans 13 amino acids. Germline CDR1 SNHLY, CDR2 FYNNEI. Unmatched junction bases numbered 6, after V lost 2 bases and J lost 9 bases. The gene calls are TRBV2 and TRBJ2-7, with 8 bases matching TRBD1. The sequencing input was PBMCs. The sequence was collected from a woman in her 30s in good health and CMV-seropositive. CDR3 sequence reads: CASSEMGTGGQYF. DNA of the CDR3: TGTGCCAGCAGTGAAATGGGGACAGGTGGGCAGTACTTC.